This T cell receptor beta chain was captured in a study of T cell repertoires in cytomegalovirus infection. V dropped 4 bases and J dropped 5; count of bases not matched to a gene: 5. The CDR3 contains 15 residues. Germline V CDR1 and CDR2: SNHLY, FYNNEI. From the reads, TCRdb called clonotypes with MiXCR, one entry per CDR3 protein. The sample consists of about 920,000 distinct CDR3 sequences, approximately 32% of them appearing once. General study points: The cumulative frequency of public TCR beta families identified carriers of CMV plus the relevant HLA. Predominance within the ex vivo response was attributable to HLA-C-restricted CMV-specific TCR beta clonotypes.

A word on this clonotype: No antigen is known for it.

The receptor was derived from a human donor in good health (CMV status not recorded). Some clones in this sample may be carry-over from other donors' samples. The input for sequencing was cultured CD8+ T cells from PBMCs, taken from culture after CMV antigen stimulation. This chain connects TRBV2 to TRBJ1-3; 10 bases are a match to TRBD1. This CDR3 reads CASSAGTGARNTIYF. The DNA for the CDR3 is TGTGCCAGCAGTGCAGGGACAGGGGCGAGAAACACCATATATTTT. The variable domain in full, completed from reference TRBV2 and TRBJ1-3, reads EPEVTQTPSHQVTQMGQEVILRCVPISNHLYFYWYRQILGQKVEFLVSFYNNEISEKSEIFDDQFSVERPDGSNFTLKIRSTKLEDSAMYFCASSAGTGARNTIYFGEGSWLTVV.